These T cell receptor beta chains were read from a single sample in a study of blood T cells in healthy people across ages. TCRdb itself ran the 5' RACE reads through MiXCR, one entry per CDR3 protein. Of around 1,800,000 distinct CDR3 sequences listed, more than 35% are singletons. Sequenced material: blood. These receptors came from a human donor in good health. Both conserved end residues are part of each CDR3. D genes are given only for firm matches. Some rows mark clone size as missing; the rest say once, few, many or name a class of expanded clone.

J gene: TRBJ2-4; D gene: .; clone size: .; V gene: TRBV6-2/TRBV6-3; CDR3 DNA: TGTGCCAGCAGTTCACTACTCCCCAATGAGCAGTACTTC; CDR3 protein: CASSSLLPNEQYF
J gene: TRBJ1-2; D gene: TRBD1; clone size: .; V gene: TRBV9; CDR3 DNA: TGTGCCAGCAGCTCTCGGGACAGGGTTGTCTATGGCTACACCTTC; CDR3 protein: CASSSRDRVVYGYTF
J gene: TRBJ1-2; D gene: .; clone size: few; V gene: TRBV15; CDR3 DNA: TGTGCCACCAGCAGAGATGCACTGACTCAGCTGGGGGCGCGCCCTCTTGGCTACACCTTC; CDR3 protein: CATSRDALTQLGARPLGYTF
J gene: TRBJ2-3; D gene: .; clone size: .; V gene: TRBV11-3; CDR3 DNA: TGTGCCAGCAGCCTTCACCTCGAACCTACGGCGGGTGGTACGCAGTATTTT; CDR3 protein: CASSLHLEPTAGGTQYF
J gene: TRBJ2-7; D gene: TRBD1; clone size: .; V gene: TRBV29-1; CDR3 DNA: TGCAGCGTGGGGGACAGCCCCTACGAGCAGTACTTC; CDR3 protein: CSVGDSPYEQYF
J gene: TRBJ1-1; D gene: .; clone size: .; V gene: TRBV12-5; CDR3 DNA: TGTGCTAGTGGTTTGGGCCGGGGCCTGAACACTGAAGCTTTCTTT; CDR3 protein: CASGLGRGLNTEAFF
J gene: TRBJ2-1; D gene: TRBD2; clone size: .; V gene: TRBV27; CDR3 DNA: TGTGCCAGCAGTCGCGGGGGGGCCATCTCCTACAATGAGCAGTTCTTC; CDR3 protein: CASSRGGAISYNEQFF
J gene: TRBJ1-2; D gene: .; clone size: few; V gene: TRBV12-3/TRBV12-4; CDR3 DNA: TGTGCCAGCACTTCGACAGGACGGACGTATGGCTACACCTTC; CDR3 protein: CASTSTGRTYGYTF
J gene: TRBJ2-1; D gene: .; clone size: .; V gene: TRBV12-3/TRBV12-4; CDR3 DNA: TGTGCCAGCAGCAGGGACACCGAGCAGTTCTTC; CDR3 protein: CASSRDTEQFF
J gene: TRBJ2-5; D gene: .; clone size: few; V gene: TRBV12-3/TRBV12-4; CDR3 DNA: TGTGCCAGCGGTCGGGCAGCCCAAGAGACCCAGTACTTC; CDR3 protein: CASGRAAQETQYF
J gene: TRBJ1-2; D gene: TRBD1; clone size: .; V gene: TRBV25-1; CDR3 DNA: TGTGCCAGCAGTGAAGGTCCAGGGGGTAGGAATGGCTACACCTTC; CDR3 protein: CASSEGPGGRNGYTF
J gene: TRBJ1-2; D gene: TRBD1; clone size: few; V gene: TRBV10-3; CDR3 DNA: TGTGCCACTACCGGGACAGGACTTATACCTAACTATGGCTACACCTTC; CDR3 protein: CATTGTGLIPNYGYTF
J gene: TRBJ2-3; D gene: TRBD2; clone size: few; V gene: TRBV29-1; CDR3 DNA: TGCAGCGTACTAGAATGGACTAGCGGGGGAACAGATACGCAGTATTTT; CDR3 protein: CSVLEWTSGGTDTQYF
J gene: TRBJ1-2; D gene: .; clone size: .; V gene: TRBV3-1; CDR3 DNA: TGTGCCAGCAGCCAAGAAGTGAGGGGGAGCTATGGCTACACCTTC; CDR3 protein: CASSQEVRGSYGYTF
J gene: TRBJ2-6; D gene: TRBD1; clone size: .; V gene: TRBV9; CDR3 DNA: TGTGCCAGCAGCGCGACGGGACAGCCAGTATACTCTGGGGCCAACGTCCTGACTTTC; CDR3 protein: CASSATGQPVYSGANVLTF
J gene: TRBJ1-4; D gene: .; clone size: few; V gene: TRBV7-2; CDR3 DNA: TGTGCCAGCAGCCGGCGGTCAGGCGGTAATGAAAAACTGTTTTTT; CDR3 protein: CASSRRSGGNEKLFF
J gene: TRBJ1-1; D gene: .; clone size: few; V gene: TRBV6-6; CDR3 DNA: TGTGCCAGCAGTTTCGGGATGGGCACTGAAGCTTTCTTT; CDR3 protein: CASSFGMGTEAFF
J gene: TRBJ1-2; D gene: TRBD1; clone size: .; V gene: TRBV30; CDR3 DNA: TGTGCCTGGAGTGGTCCCGACAGGGCCGGCTATGACTACACCTTC; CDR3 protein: CAWSGPDRAGYDYTF
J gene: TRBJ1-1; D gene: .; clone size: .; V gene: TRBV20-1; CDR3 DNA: TGCAGTGCTAGAGATCCGGGCAGGGGTAGAACTGAAGCTTTCTTT; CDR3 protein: CSARDPGRGRTEAFF
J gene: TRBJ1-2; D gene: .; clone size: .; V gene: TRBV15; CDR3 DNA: TGTGCCACCAGCGGGGCCGGGGTGGGCTACACCTTC; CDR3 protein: CATSGAGVGYTF
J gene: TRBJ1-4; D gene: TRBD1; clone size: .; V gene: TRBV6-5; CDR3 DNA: TGTGCCAGCAGTTCGGATAGGGGGCCAGGGAGTAAACTGTTTTTT; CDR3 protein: CASSSDRGPGSKLFF
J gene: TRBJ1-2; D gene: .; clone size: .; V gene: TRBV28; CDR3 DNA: TGTGCCAGCAGGCCGGACAGCCCCCTGAGAGGCTACACCTTC; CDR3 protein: CASRPDSPLRGYTF
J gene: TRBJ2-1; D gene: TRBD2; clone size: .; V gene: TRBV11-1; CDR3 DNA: TGTGCCAGCAGCTTACGTTCGACTAGCGGGGGGACTCGCCCAAGCTCCTACAATGAGCAGTTCTTC; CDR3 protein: CASSLRSTSGGTRPSSYNEQFF
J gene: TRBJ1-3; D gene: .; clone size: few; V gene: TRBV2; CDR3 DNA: TGTGCCAGCAGCCAGGGACAATTCTCTGGAAACACCATATATTTT; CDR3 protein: CASSQGQFSGNTIYF
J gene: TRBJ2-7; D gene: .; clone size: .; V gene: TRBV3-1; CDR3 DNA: TGTGCCAGCAGCCTCGGAGGGCTAGCGTTTTACGAGCAGTACTTC; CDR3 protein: CASSLGGLAFYEQYF
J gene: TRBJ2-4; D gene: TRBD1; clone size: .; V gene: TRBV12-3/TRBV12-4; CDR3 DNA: TGTGCCAGCAGTCATACGGGACAGGGCGGCATTCAGTACTTC; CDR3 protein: CASSHTGQGGIQYF
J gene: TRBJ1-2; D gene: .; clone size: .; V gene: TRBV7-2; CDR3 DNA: TGTGCCAGCAGCTGGGGGGTATATGGCTACACCTTC; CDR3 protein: CASSWGVYGYTF